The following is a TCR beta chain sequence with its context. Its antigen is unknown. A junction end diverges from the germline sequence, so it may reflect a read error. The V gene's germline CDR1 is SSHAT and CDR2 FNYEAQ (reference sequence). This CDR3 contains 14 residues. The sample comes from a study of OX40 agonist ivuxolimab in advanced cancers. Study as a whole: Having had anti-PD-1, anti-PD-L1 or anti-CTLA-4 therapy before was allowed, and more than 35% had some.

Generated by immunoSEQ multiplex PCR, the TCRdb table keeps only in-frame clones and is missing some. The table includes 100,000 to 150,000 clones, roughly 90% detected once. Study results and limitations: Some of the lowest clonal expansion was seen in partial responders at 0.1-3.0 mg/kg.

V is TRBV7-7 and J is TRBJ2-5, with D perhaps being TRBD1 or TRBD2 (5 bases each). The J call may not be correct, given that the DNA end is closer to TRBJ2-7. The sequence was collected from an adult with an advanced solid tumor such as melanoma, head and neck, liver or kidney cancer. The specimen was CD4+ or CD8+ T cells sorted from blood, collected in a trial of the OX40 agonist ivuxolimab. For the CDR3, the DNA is TGTGCTAGCAGCCCGCGTGGGGACCATTACGAGCAGTACTTC. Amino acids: CASSPRGDHYEQYF.